Listed here are 28 T cell receptor beta chains from one sample, sequenced in a study of T cell clones after liver transplantation. The table came from immunoSEQ multiplex PCR; TCRdb's copy has only in-frame clones and leaves some out. Of under 60,000 clones listed, around 70% are singletons. The specimen comprised CD4+ T cells from blood, sampled at the 22-month timepoint. These receptors were taken from a human patient who received a liver transplant. Some T cells may be graft donor cells.

The chain couples TRBV2 to TRBJ2-7; 7 positions match TRBD2. Per the germline V gene, CDR1 is SNHLY and CDR2 is FYNNEI. This CDR3 region has 16 residues. J lost 1 base, V lost 5 bases, and 11 bases had no gene match. CDR3 in DNA: TGTGCCAGCAGTCCCATCTTCAGCGGGAATTCCTACGAGCAGTACTTC. Encoded protein: CASSPIFSGNSYEQYF.

The table lists this clone with a few counts. This sequence joins TRBV9 and TRBJ1-6, with D maybe TRBD1 (6 bases). The germline V gene encodes CDR1 SGDLS and CDR2 YYNGEE. This CDR3 has 16 amino acids. V was cut by 2 bases and J by 2 bases, with 11 bases left in between. The CDR3 DNA reads as TGTGCCAGCAGCGTCCGGGACACCACCTATAATTCACCCCTCCACTTT. It is translated as CASSVRDTTYNSPLHF.

This clone appeared a few times. The CDR3 nucleotides read TGTGCCAGCACGTCGGGACAGGGTAGCCACGAGCAGTACTTC. Translating gives CASTSGQGSHEQYF. The chain carries TRBV6-1 and TRBJ2-7; 9 nucleotides align to TRBD1. This CDR3 has 14 residues. Germline CDR1 reads MNHNS; CDR2 reads SASEGT. With 7 bases clipped from V and 5 bases from J, the junction kept 9 bases outside the gene matches.

The genes are TRBV5-6 and TRBJ2-5, with D uncertain. Germline V gene lookup returns CDR1 SGHDT and CDR2 YYEEEE. The CDR3 runs 14 residues. The germline V and J ends were trimmed by 0 bases and 7 bases, with 13 bases remaining between them. CDR3 nucleotides: TGTGCCAGCAGCTTGGAGGCAGGCGCAGGGACCCAGTACTTC. Its translation is CASSLEAGAGTQYF.

The chain joins TRBV7-9 to TRBJ2-5; 11 nucleotides line up with TRBD1. This CDR3 is 13 amino acids long. V shed 3 bases and J 7 bases; nucleotides not matched to a gene: 1. Germline CDR1 and CDR2: SEHNR and FQNEAQ (reference sequence). The CDR3: CASSFGTGGTQYF. DNA for the CDR3: TGTGCCAGCAGCTTTGGGACAGGGGGGACCCAGTACTTC.

J is TRBJ2-4 and V is TRBV7-2, with D possibly matching TRBD1 (5 bases). The V end was cut by 5 bases, the J end by 0 bases, with 8 bases between. The CDR3 consists of 14 residues. Germline assignment: CDR1 SGHTA and CDR2 FQGNSA. For the CDR3, the DNA is TGTGCCAGCAGCGAGACAGTAGCCAAAAACATTCAGTACTTC. This encodes CASSETVAKNIQYF.

The CDR3 bases are TGTGCCAGCAGTGAAAGTCTAGCGGGCTTTAATGAGCAGTTCTTC. Its protein is CASSESLAGFNEQFF. The rearrangement links TRBV2 to TRBJ2-1; 8 nucleotides line up with TRBD2. The CDR3 has 15 residues. In germline, CDR1 is SNHLY, CDR2 FYNNEI. With V trimmed by 2 bases and J by 7 bases, 7 bases remained unmatched.

V and J are TRBV4-1 and TRBJ1-1; D gene ambiguous. Germline CDR1 and CDR2: MGHRA and YSYEKL. CDR3 length equals 13 residues. V gave up 1 base and J gave up 10 bases, with 13 bases separating them. The DNA for the CDR3 is TGCGCCAGCAGCCAAGGTCCTTTCGAGGTAGCTTTCTTT. The encoded protein is CASSQGPFEVAFF.

This sequence joins TRBV7-2 and TRBJ1-2; D is possibly TRBD1 (5 bases). This CDR3 comprises 14 residues. Trimming pared 4 bases from V and 8 bases from J, leaving 17 bases between. Germline V gives CDR1 SGHTA, CDR2 FQGNSA. Here the CDR3 DNA reads TGTGCCAGCAGCTCCCCGGGACCGCCCTACGGCTACACCTTC. Residues: CASSSPGPPYGYTF.

The J gene is TRBJ2-3, the V gene TRBV14; D ambiguous. V lost 1 base and J lost 0, with 8 bases in between. The V gene's germline CDR1 is SGHDN and CDR2 FVKESK. This CDR3 has 15 residues. DNA for the CDR3: TGTGCCAGCAGCCAAGGACGGATTAGCACAGATACGCAGTATTTT. Protein sequence: CASSQGRISTDTQYF.

This sequence joins TRBV7-2 and TRBJ1-6, with TRBD1 as a possible D gene (6 bases). Per germline, CDR1 SGHTA and CDR2 FQGNSA. The ends were cut back, 4 bases at V and 4 bases at J, with 14 bases in the middle. CDR3 length: 16 residues. The CDR3 sequence: CASSSTGPYYNSPLHF. CDR3 bases: TGTGCCAGCAGCTCCACAGGGCCCTATTATAATTCACCCCTCCACTTT.

V gene TRBV2 combines with J gene TRBJ1-2; 7 bases line up with TRBD1. This CDR3 has 14 amino acids. Germline CDR1 reads SNHLY; CDR2 reads FYNNEI. J gave up 0 bases and V 6 bases, and 4 bases lay outside the gene matches. CDR3 nucleotide sequence: TGTGCCAGCAGCGGACAGGACGCTAACTATGGCTACACCTTC. This translates into CASSGQDANYGYTF.

This chain connects TRBV5-6 to TRBJ1-2, with no clear D. V was shortened by 6 bases and J by 7 bases, with 10 bases between the two germline ends. This CDR3 has 11 amino acids. Germline CDR1 reads SGHDT; CDR2 reads YYEEEE. The CDR3 loop reads CASTAWGGYTF. DNA of the CDR3: TGTGCCAGCACAGCTTGGGGTGGCTACACCTTC.

This chain links TRBV10-3 with TRBJ2-6, with TRBD1 matching 8 bases. The V segment lost 6 bases and the J segment 0 bases; nucleotides outside the gene matches: 7. The CDR3 extends over 17 amino acids. Germline V CDR1 and CDR2: ENHRY, SYGVKD. The CDR3 is CAISRTGGPSGANVLTF. The DNA for the CDR3 is TGTGCCATCAGCAGAACAGGGGGGCCCTCTGGGGCCAACGTCCTGACTTTC.

This chain's CDR3 is CASSLEASTGYEQYF. CDR3 bases: TGTGCCAGCAGTCTTGAAGCAAGCACAGGCTACGAGCAGTACTTC. The chain carries TRBV27 and TRBJ2-7; D is possibly TRBD1 (5 bases). This CDR3 spans 15 amino acids. Trimming took 5 bases from V and 3 from J, leaving 17 bases between them. The V gene's germline CDR1 is MNHEY and CDR2 SMNVEV (reference sequence).

V and J are TRBV11-2 and TRBJ1-4, with 8 positions matching TRBD1. This CDR3 comprises 16 residues. In germline, CDR1 is SGHAT, CDR2 FQNNGV. Trimming cost V 0 bases and J 5 bases; bases outside gene matches: 5. This CDR3 is CASSLDWTGTNEKLFF. For the CDR3, the DNA is TGTGCCAGCAGCTTAGATTGGACAGGGACAAATGAAAAACTGTTTTTT.

This chain connects TRBV10-3 to TRBJ1-2; D perhaps matches TRBD1 (6 bases). This CDR3 spans 16 amino acids. With 0 bases removed from V and 4 bases from J, the gap between germline ends came to 15 bases. Germline CDR1 reads ENHRY; CDR2 reads SYGVKD. CDR3 residues: CAISESGPGGFYGYTF. The CDR3 DNA reads as TGTGCCATCAGTGAGTCAGGGCCTGGGGGCTTCTATGGCTACACCTTC.

The chain is built from TRBV7-9 and TRBJ1-4; TRBD1 is a possible D gene (5 bases). The CDR3 is made up of 13 amino acids. Germline V gives CDR1 SEHNR, CDR2 FQNEAQ (reference sequence). V was clipped by 7 bases and J by 7 bases, with 13 bases between them. The CDR3 is CASTLGGSEKLFF. The DNA for the CDR3 is TGTGCCAGCACCCTCGGGGGGAGTGAAAAACTGTTTTTT. Complete variable domain (other parts from reference TRBV7-9 and TRBJ1-4): DTGVSQNPRHKITKRGQNVTFRCDPISEHNRLYWYRQTLGQGPEFLTYFQNEAQLEKSRLLSDRFSAERPKGSFSTLEIQRTEQGDSAMYLCASTLGGSEKLFFGSGTQLSVL.

The V gene is TRBV6-1, the J gene TRBJ2-1; D remains ambiguous. V was trimmed by 0 bases and J by 2 bases, leaving 5 bases between them. The CDR3 is made up of 14 amino acids. Per the germline V gene, CDR1 is MNHNS and CDR2 is SASEGT. The CDR3: CASSEAQAYNEQFF. For the CDR3, the DNA is TGTGCCAGCAGTGAAGCTCAAGCCTACAATGAGCAGTTCTTC.

The sample holds a few counts of this clone. The V and J genes are TRBV6-1 and TRBJ1-3; unclear D gene. This CDR3 has 13 residues. CDR1 is MNHNS and CDR2 is SASEGT in the germline V gene. V was clipped by 11 bases and J by 3 bases, with 14 bases between them. The CDR3 here is CACGQDFGNTIYF. The CDR3 coding sequence is TGTGCCTGCGGGCAGGACTTTGGAAACACCATATATTTT.

The chain uses TRBV7-3 and TRBJ1-2, with D hard to call. Trimming shortened V by 2 bases and J by 3 bases, and 10 bases separated the two germline ends. Germline V gene data show CDR1 as SGHTA and CDR2 as FQGTGA. The CDR3 loop spans 14 amino acids. The CDR3 protein is CASSLSRLDYGYTF. The CDR3 DNA follows: TGTGCCAGCAGCTTATCGAGGCTGGACTATGGCTACACCTTC.

The chain carries TRBV30 and TRBJ2-2; D ambiguous. With 3 bases removed from V and 7 bases from J, the gap between germline ends came to 9 bases. Germline lookup yields CDR1 GTSNPN and CDR2 SVGIG (reference sequence). CDR3 length equals 12 residues. The CDR3 is CAWRDGHGELFF. DNA of the CDR3: TGTGCCTGGAGAGACGGCCACGGGGAGCTGTTTTTT.

This chain uses TRBV28 with TRBJ1-3, with 10 bases matching TRBD1. The CDR3 is 16 amino acids. Germline V gene sequence: CDR1 MDHEN, CDR2 SYDVKM. J gave up 4 bases and V 4 bases, and 7 bases lay outside the gene matches. CDR3 in DNA: TGTGCCAGCAGTTCCGGGACAGGGGTTTACGGAAACACCATATATTTT. It encodes CASSSGTGVYGNTIYF.

This sequence joins TRBV10-3 and TRBJ1-1; D is ambiguous. This CDR3 is built from 15 residues. V lost 0 bases and J lost 10, with 18 bases in between. Germline V gene sequence: CDR1 ENHRY, CDR2 SYGVKD. CDR3 bases: TGTGCCATCAGTGAGTCAGATTCCATAAAAGAGGTAGCTTTCTTT. Translation gives CAISESDSIKEVAFF.

This clone was seen more than once but under ten times. This sequence joins TRBV11-2 and TRBJ2-7; possibly TRBD2 for D (6 bases). The CDR3 is 14 residues long. Germline assignment: CDR1 SGHAT and CDR2 FQNNGV. V was cut by 2 bases and J by 2 bases, with 10 bases left in between. In DNA form, the CDR3 reads TGTGCCAGCAGCTTAAACGGGGGAACCTACGAGCAGTACTTC. Protein: CASSLNGGTYEQYF.

The rearrangement joins TRBV15 to TRBJ1-4; 7 bases map to TRBD1. The CDR3 is 16 residues long. V lost 0 bases and J lost 3; bases outside the gene matches: 4. The germline CDR1 and CDR2 sequences are LNHNV and YYDKDF (reference sequence). In DNA, the CDR3 is TGTGCCACCAGCAGAGAGCAGGGGGAGGCTAATGAAAAACTGTTTTTT. As protein: CATSREQGEANEKLFF.

This clone was observed many times. The chain recombines TRBV2 with TRBJ2-5; D is ambiguous. Germline V CDR1 and CDR2: SNHLY, FYNNEI. Trimming shortened V by 1 base and J by 6 bases, and 0 bases separated the two germline ends. The CDR3 spans 10 residues. The CDR3 reads CASSEETQYF. Written as DNA, the CDR3 is TGTGCCAGCAGTGAAGAGACCCAGTACTTC.

V is TRBV20-1 and J is TRBJ2-5; unclear D gene. Germline lookup yields CDR1 DFQATT and CDR2 SNEGSKA (reference sequence). V lost 6 bases and J lost 2, with 7 bases in between. The CDR3 has 11 amino acids. The CDR3 is CSAELQETQYF. The CDR3 bases are TGCAGTGCCGAACTTCAAGAGACCCAGTACTTC.